Shown below are 32 T cell receptor beta chains from a single sample sequenced in a study of shared clonotypes between healthy human individuals. Clones were read by immunoSEQ multiplex PCR, and TCRdb kept only the in-frame ones, dropping some. In the table there are some 89,000 clones, 67% of which are singletons. Material for sequencing was memory CD8+ T cells sorted from blood. Subset defined: CD45RO+ cells pooled with CCR7-negative TemRA cells. The receptors shown here come from a man aged 25-45 years in good health.

This clone was picked up one time. The chain employs TRBV19 and TRBJ2-1, with D perhaps matching TRBD1 (5 bases). V lost 10 bases and J lost 4, with 8 bases in between. This CDR3 is built from 11 residues. The V gene's germline CDR1 is LNHDA and CDR2 SQIVND (reference sequence). CDR3 protein: CATQGYNEQFF. The CDR3 DNA is TGTGCCACCCAGGGATACAATGAGCAGTTCTTC.

The chain combines TRBV27 with TRBJ2-7, with D tentatively TRBD1 or TRBD2 (6 bases each). The V and J ends lost 3 bases and 1 base respectively, with 13 bases between them. The CDR3 is made up of 15 amino acids. The germline V gene has CDR1 MNHEY and CDR2 SMNVEV (reference sequence). CDR3 bases: TGTGCCAGCAGTTTTTTACAGGGAGGATCCTACGAGCAGTACTTC. Translation gives CASSFLQGGSYEQYF.

This clone was observed once. The chain recombines TRBV10-3 with TRBJ2-7; TRBD1 matches at 7 bases. Per germline, CDR1 ENHRY and CDR2 SYGVKD. This CDR3 spans 15 amino acids. Trimming cost V 7 bases and J 3 bases; bases outside gene matches: 12. The CDR3 sequence is CAITTYRQGRYEQYF. The CDR3 DNA is TGTGCCATCACGACCTACAGACAGGGACGCTACGAGCAGTACTTC.

The chain has TRBV28 and TRBJ2-1, with D perhaps matching TRBD2 (6 bases). CDR3 length equals 17 residues. The V and J ends lost 5 bases and 5 bases respectively, with 22 bases between them. Germline CDR1 reads MDHEN; CDR2 reads SYDVKM. DNA for the CDR3: TGTGCCAGCAGTCCTTTACTTCCGGGACTTGGAGACAATGAGCAGTTCTTC. This sequence encodes CASSPLLPGLGDNEQFF.

Judged by abundance, this clone is medium-sized. The limits of the CDR3 on the DNA are not certain, so only TCRdb's listed CDR3 is given. The chain combines TRBV27 with TRBJ2-7; the table gives TRBD2 as D, unverified against the DNA. The CDR3 has 14 amino acids, counting both end residues. CDR1 is MNHEY and CDR2 is SMNVEV in the germline V gene (reference sequence). CDR3: CASSSSGVFYEQYF.

The chain couples TRBV11-2 to TRBJ2-7; 12 bases match TRBD1. Germline lookup yields CDR1 SGHAT and CDR2 FQNNGV. The CDR3 runs to 19 residues. The ends lost 3 bases at V and 6 bases at J; junction bases unmatched: 18. The CDR3 DNA follows: TGTGCCAGCAGCTTTAGGGCCCACCACCGGGACAGGGGGCAAGGCGAGCAGTACTTC. It translates to CASSFRAHHRDRGQGEQYF. Combining the CDR3 with reference TRBV11-2 and TRBJ2-7 gives the whole variable domain EAGVAQSPRYKIIEKRQSVAFWCNPISGHATLYWYQQILGQGPKLLIQFQNNGVVDDSQLPKDRFSAERLKGVDSTLKIQPAKLEDSAVYLCASSFRAHHRDRGQGEQYFGPGTRLTVT.

V gene TRBV11-3 combines with J gene TRBJ2-3, with a possible D match to TRBD2 (6 bases). V gave up 5 bases and J gave up 3 bases, with 21 bases separating them. The germline CDR1 and CDR2 sequences are SGHNT and YENEEA. This CDR3 has 17 residues. CDR3 nucleotide sequence: TGTGCCAGCAGCCTACGCGCTGGAGGGATGAAAACAGATACGCAGTATTTT. Protein sequence: CASSLRAGGMKTDTQYF.

The chain employs TRBV27 and TRBJ1-4; D is unresolved. The CDR3 spans 16 residues. Germline lookup yields CDR1 MNHEY and CDR2 SMNVEV (reference sequence). Trimming took off 6 bases at V and 5 bases at J, with 19 bases between the two ends. The CDR3 loop is CASSIYAPVHNEKLFF. The CDR3 DNA reads as TGTGCCAGCAGCATCTATGCGCCGGTCCACAATGAAAAACTGTTTTTT.

This sequence joins TRBV27 and TRBJ2-2; TRBD2 might be the D (5 bases). The CDR3 covers 15 residues. From germline, CDR1 is MNHEY and CDR2 SMNVEV (reference sequence). V shed 6 bases and J shed 3 bases, with 14 bases lying between them. This CDR3 is CASSLRSSYTGELFF. The CDR3 nucleotides are TGTGCCAGCAGCCTTAGATCTAGCTACACCGGGGAGCTGTTTTTT.

Remarks on this clone: This likely came from a read error, as a far larger clone is one base away. The rearrangement links TRBV6-6 to TRBJ2-1; D remains unclear. V was trimmed by 6 bases and J by 8 bases, leaving 8 bases between them. CDR3 length equals 11 residues. The germline CDR1 and CDR2 sequences are MNHNY and SVGAGI (reference sequence). The CDR3 here is CASSHGDEQFF. In DNA form, the CDR3 reads TGTGCCAGCAGCCACGGCGATGAGCAGTTCTTC.

V gene TRBV5-5 combines with J gene TRBJ2-1; no reliable D call. The CDR3 is made up of 16 amino acids. Deletions cut 1 base from V and 12 bases from J, with 23 bases between. Germline-derived CDR1 and CDR2 are SGHKS and YYEKEE (reference sequence). Written as DNA, the CDR3 is TGTGCCAGCAGCTTGTCGGCCTCCTCCGGCACAATTTTGCAGTTCTTC. Protein: CASSLSASSGTILQFF.

The V call is TRBV5-4, the J call TRBJ1-2, with a weak D call TRBD1 (6 bases). V gave up 3 bases and J gave up 2 bases, with 17 bases separating them. This CDR3 comprises 16 residues. Germline CDR1 SGHNT, CDR2 YYREEE (reference sequence). CDR3 DNA sequence: TGTGCCAGCAGCTCACCCTCCGACAGGACGAACTATGGCTACACCTTC. It specifies CASSSPSDRTNYGYTF.

This clone came up a few times. The chain combines TRBV27 with TRBJ2-3, with D perhaps TRBD2 (5 bases). Germline V gene lookup returns CDR1 MNHEY and CDR2 SMNVEV (reference sequence). The germline V and J ends were trimmed by 8 bases and 0 bases, with 12 bases remaining between them. The CDR3 is 14 amino acids. CDR3 in DNA: TGTGCCAGCGGCTACGGGGTTAGCACAGATACGCAGTATTTT. Its protein product is CASGYGVSTDTQYF.

This clone was detected once. V gene TRBV19 combines with J gene TRBJ2-2, with D perhaps matching TRBD1 (8 bases). V shed 3 bases and J shed 6 bases, with 11 bases lying between them. The CDR3 covers 14 residues. Germline V CDR1 and CDR2: LNHDA, SQIVND (reference sequence). The CDR3 bases are TGTGCCAGTAGTATTACAGGGGGGGCCGGGGAGCTGTTTTTT. Translating gives CASSITGGAGELFF.

The chain has TRBV18 and TRBJ2-7, with 12 positions matching TRBD1. Germline loops: CDR1 KGHSH, CDR2 LQKENI. CDR3 length: 16 amino acids. Germline trimming cut 6 bases from V and 6 bases from J; bases unmatched to any gene: 12. The CDR3 nucleotides read TGTGCCAGCTCTCCAAATTTGGGACAGGGGGCAAGCGAGCAGTACTTC. Protein: CASSPNLGQGASEQYF. Supplemented by reference TRBV18 and TRBJ2-7, the full variable domain reads NAGVMQNPRHLVRRRGQEARLRCSPMKGHSHVYWYRQLPEEGLKFMVYLQKENIIDESGMPKERFSAEFPKEGPSILRIQQVVRGDSAAYFCASSPNLGQGASEQYFGPGTRLTVT.

The chain employs TRBV20-1 and TRBJ1-1, with D uncertain. Germline CDR1 is DFQATT and CDR2 is SNEGSKA (reference sequence). Trimming removed 3 bases from V and 9 bases from J, with 11 bases in between. The length of the CDR3 is 11 residues. The CDR3 protein is CSARVGAKAFF. CDR3 nucleotides: TGCAGTGCTAGGGTCGGAGCGAAAGCTTTCTTT.

The chain joins TRBV7-2 to TRBJ1-3; TRBD1 is a possible D gene (6 bases). The germline CDR1 and CDR2 sequences are SGHTA and FQGNSA. The CDR3 runs to 15 residues. Trimming took off 7 bases at V and 4 bases at J, with 17 bases between the two ends. CDR3 DNA: TGTGCCAGCAAAACTGAGGGGGGAGGGGGAAACACCATATATTTT. Protein product: CASKTEGGGGNTIYF.

This clone was counted a single time. CDR3 bases: TGTGCCAGCATTCATGAGCGGGAGCTGGGGGATACGCAGTATTTT. Its protein is CASIHERELGDTQYF. The chain carries TRBV28 and TRBJ2-3; 8 bases agree with TRBD2. The CDR3 is made up of 15 amino acids. Germline CDR1 reads MDHEN; CDR2 reads SYDVKM. V gave up 7 bases and J gave up 6 bases; unmatched junction bases: 12.

V gene TRBV5-1 combines with J gene TRBJ2-7; weak D call: TRBD2 (7 bases). This CDR3 spans 15 amino acids. The germline gives CDR1 SGHRS, CDR2 YFSETQ. Trimming stripped 4 bases from V and 0 bases from J, with 14 bases between. CDR3 in DNA: TGCGCCAGCAGCCCCCGCGGGGGCCCCTCCTACGAGCAGTACTTC. Residues: CASSPRGGPSYEQYF.

As concerns this clone: Additional DNA sequences in this sample encode the identical CDR3. This rearrangement joins TRBV28 to TRBJ2-7; no firm D call. Germline V gene sequence: CDR1 MDHEN, CDR2 SYDVKM. V was pared by 6 bases and J by 1 base, with 7 bases between. There are 12 residues in the CDR3. The CDR3 DNA follows: TGTGCCAGCAGCTCCGGGTCCTACGAGCAGTACTTC. Residues: CASSSGSYEQYF.

This clone came up a few times. The chain recombines TRBV7-9 with TRBJ2-5, with 10 bases that match TRBD2. V gave up 4 bases and J gave up 0 bases; unmatched junction bases: 11. The CDR3 has 18 amino acids. From germline, CDR1 is SEHNR and CDR2 FQNEAQ (reference sequence). CDR3 residues: CASSSPRRSGRDQETQYF. CDR3 in DNA: TGTGCCAGCAGCTCCCCGAGGAGGAGCGGGAGGGACCAAGAGACCCAGTACTTC.

The rearrangement joins TRBV29-1 to TRBJ2-5; 9 bases align to TRBD1. Germline CDR1 is SQVTM and CDR2 is ANQGSEA. The CDR3 spans 14 residues. V shed 4 bases and J 4 bases; nucleotides not matched to a gene: 7. The CDR3 sequence: CSVVGTGWGETQYF. The CDR3 DNA sequence: TGCAGCGTTGTCGGGACAGGGTGGGGAGAGACCCAGTACTTC.

A few counts support this clone. The chain couples TRBV7-8 to TRBJ2-7, with TRBD1 matching 9 bases. Unmatched junction bases numbered 9, after V lost 2 bases and J lost 1 base. This CDR3 spans 17 amino acids. The germline V gene encodes CDR1 SGHVS and CDR2 FQNEAQ. The CDR3 sequence: CASSLRIRDRASYEQYF. In nucleotides, the CDR3 is TGTGCCAGCAGCTTACGCATCCGGGACAGGGCGTCCTACGAGCAGTACTTC.

The chain couples TRBV15 to TRBJ2-1, with TRBD2 matching over 7 bases. The CDR3 has 16 residues. Germline CDR1 LNHNV, CDR2 YYDKDF (reference sequence). With 0 bases clipped from V and 0 bases from J, the junction kept 2 bases outside the gene matches. CDR3 loop: CATSRDGGSSYNEQFF. The CDR3 nucleotides read TGTGCCACCAGCAGAGATGGCGGGAGCTCCTACAATGAGCAGTTCTTC. Full variable domain (rest looked up from reference TRBV15 and TRBJ2-1): DAMVIQNPRYQVTQFGKPVTLSCSQTLNHNVMYWYQQKSSQAPKLLFHYYDKDFNNEADTPDNFQSRRPNTSFCFLDIRSPGLGDTAMYLCATSRDGGSSYNEQFFGPGTRLTVL.

This chain uses TRBV15 with TRBJ2-5; 8 bases fit TRBD2. The CDR3 has 17 amino acids. Germline CDR1 reads LNHNV; CDR2 reads YYDKDF (reference sequence). Trimming removed 1 base from V and 1 base from J; junction bases left unmatched: 8. The chain's CDR3 is CATSRVGSGIVQETQYF. As DNA, the CDR3 is TGTGCCACCAGCAGAGTTGGTAGCGGGATTGTCCAAGAGACCCAGTACTTC.

V usage is TRBV7-5 and J usage is TRBJ1-5. TRBV7-5 is flagged as a pseudogene. The CDR3 consists of 15 residues. The CDR3 protein is CVRSFYRDHNQPQHF. The DNA of the CDR3 is TGTGTCAGAAGCTTCTACCGGGACCACAATCAGCCCCAGCATTTT.

This clone is a singleton in its sample. The CDR3 sequence is CASSEGDNEQFF. CDR3 nucleotides: TGCGCCAGCAGTGAGGGGGACAATGAGCAGTTCTTC. The rearrangement links TRBV10-1 to TRBJ2-1; no clear D gene. This CDR3 contains 12 residues. Germline CDR1 reads WNHNN; CDR2 reads SYGVQD (reference sequence). Between the trimmed V and J ends, which lost 2 bases and 5 bases, there was a span of 4 bases.

The chain is built from TRBV7-9 and TRBJ1-5; D is undetermined. CDR3 length: 16 amino acids. With 1 base removed from V and 0 bases from J, the gap between germline ends came to 10 bases. Germline CDR1 reads SEHNR; CDR2 reads FQNEAQ (reference sequence). The CDR3 DNA reads as TGTGCCAGCAGCTTAGAGACCCCCTATAGCAATCAGCCCCAGCATTTT. This encodes CASSLETPYSNQPQHF.

The rearrangement links TRBV2 to TRBJ1-5; no reliable D call. This CDR3 region has 15 residues. Deletions cut 5 bases from V and 0 bases from J, with 11 bases between. Germline CDR1 and CDR2: SNHLY and FYNNEI. CDR3 region: CASSPPTDSNQPQHF. CDR3 nucleotides: TGTGCCAGCAGTCCCCCGACTGATAGCAATCAGCCCCAGCATTTT.

This clone was counted a few times. This chain joins TRBV27 and TRBJ1-2, with 7 bases matching TRBD1. Germline V lookup: CDR1 MNHEY, CDR2 SMNVEV (reference sequence). This CDR3 contains 16 residues. The V gene end was trimmed by 5 bases and the J gene end by 6 bases; junction bases not matched to a gene: 15. CDR3 amino acids: CASSPAPTGKGNGYTF. CDR3 DNA sequence: TGTGCCAGCAGTCCAGCTCCGACAGGGAAAGGGAATGGCTACACCTTC.

The V gene is TRBV6-5, the J gene TRBJ2-1, with TRBD2 matching over 10 bases. Germline CDR1 MNHEY, CDR2 SVGAGI. CDR3 length equals 15 residues. V dropped 5 bases and J dropped 6; count of bases not matched to a gene: 7. This CDR3 is CASSPGWTSGNEQFF. The CDR3 DNA is TGTGCCAGCAGTCCCGGCTGGACTAGCGGCAATGAGCAGTTCTTC.

The chain combines TRBV27 with TRBJ1-2, with no clear D. CDR3 length: 13 amino acids. Looked up from germline, CDR1 is MNHEY and CDR2 is SMNVEV (reference sequence). V was pared by 0 bases and J by 14 bases, with 16 bases between. The CDR3 DNA reads as TGTGCCAGCAGTTTATCGGCGTGGAGCAGAGCGACCTTC. It codes for CASSLSAWSRATF.